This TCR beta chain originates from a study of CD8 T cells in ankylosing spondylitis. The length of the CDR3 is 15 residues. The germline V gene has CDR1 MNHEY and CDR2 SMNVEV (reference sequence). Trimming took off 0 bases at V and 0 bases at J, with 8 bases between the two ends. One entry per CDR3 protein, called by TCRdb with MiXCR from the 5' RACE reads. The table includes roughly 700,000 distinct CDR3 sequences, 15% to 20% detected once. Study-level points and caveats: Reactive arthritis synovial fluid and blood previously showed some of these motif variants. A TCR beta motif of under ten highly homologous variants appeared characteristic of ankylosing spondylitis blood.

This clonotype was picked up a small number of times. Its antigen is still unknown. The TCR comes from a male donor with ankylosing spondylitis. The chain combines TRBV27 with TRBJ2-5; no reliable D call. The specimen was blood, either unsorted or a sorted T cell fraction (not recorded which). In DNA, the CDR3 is TGTGCCAGCAGTTTATCCCCTGGATACCAAGAGACCCAGTACTTC. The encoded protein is CASSLSPGYQETQYF.